This T cell receptor beta chain was captured by sequencing in a study of OX40 agonist ivuxolimab in advanced cancers. This clone occurred once. Clones were read by immunoSEQ multiplex PCR, and TCRdb kept only the in-frame ones, dropping some. This table has approximately 90,000 clones, about 90% appearing once. On cycle 4 day 1 and cycle 7 day 1, as well as at baseline, blood was sampled. Here the sequenced sample was CD4+ or CD8+ T cells sorted from blood, taken in a trial of the OX40 agonist ivuxolimab. This clonotype originated in an adult with an advanced solid tumor such as melanoma, head and neck, liver or kidney cancer.

The CDR3 protein is CAWSRDNVYGYTF. CDR3 nucleotides: TGTGCCTGGAGTCGAGATAATGTATATGGCTACACCTTC. The chain employs TRBV30 and TRBJ1-2; D not resolved. Trimming cost V 2 bases and J 5 bases, with 12 bases left between them. Germline V gene lookup returns CDR1 GTSNPN and CDR2 SVGIG (reference sequence). CDR3 size: 13 residues.